The 21 T cell receptor beta chains listed next were all sequenced from one sample in a study of blood T cell repertoires in COVID-19. Generated by immunoSEQ multiplex PCR, the TCRdb table keeps only in-frame clones and is missing some. In the table there are over 150,000 clones, around 87% of which are singletons. What was sequenced was peripheral blood. The receptors come from a man in his 60s with COVID-19, enrolled during active disease.

The rearrangement uses TRBV28 and TRBJ2-3, with 8 bases fitting TRBD2. This CDR3 is 14 amino acids long. Trimming cost V 7 bases and J 1 base; bases outside gene matches: 4. Germline V gene data show CDR1 as MDHEN and CDR2 as SYDVKM. CDR3 DNA: TGTGCCAGCAAAGTACTAGCGGGCACAGATACGCAGTATTTT. This codes for CASKVLAGTDTQYF.

The chain is built from TRBV9 and TRBJ1-2, with D tentatively TRBD1 (6 bases). Trimming took off 0 bases at V and 2 bases at J, with 8 bases between the two ends. The CDR3 extends over 14 amino acids. The V gene's germline CDR1 is SGDLS and CDR2 YYNGEE. In DNA, the CDR3 is TGTGCCAGCAGCGTAGTTGGGGGCAACTATGGCTACACCTTC. Protein: CASSVVGGNYGYTF. The entire variable domain, with the rest obtained from reference TRBV9 and TRBJ1-2, is as follows: DSGVTQTPKHLITATGQRVTLRCSPRSGDLSVYWYQQSLDQGLQFLIQYYNGEERAKGNILERFSAQQFPDLHSELNLSSLELGDSALYFCASSVVGGNYGYTFGSGTRLTVV.

V usage is TRBV19 and J usage is TRBJ2-2; 7 bases match TRBD1. The CDR3 spans 14 residues. The J segment lost 3 bases and the V segment lost 6 bases, leaving 4 bases of the junction unmatched. The V gene's germline CDR1 is LNHDA and CDR2 SQIVND (reference sequence). The CDR3 region has the DNA TGTGCCAGTAGGGACCAGGGGGACACCGGGGAGCTGTTTTTT. This gives the protein CASRDQGDTGELFF.

The gene calls are TRBV18 and TRBJ1-1; D is undetermined. Trimming removed 3 bases from V and 5 bases from J, with 19 bases in between. CDR3 length: 16 amino acids. Germline values: CDR1 KGHSH, CDR2 LQKENI. CDR3 bases: TGTGCCAGCTCACCGATGCCATCCCGGGGTAGAACTGAAGCTTTCTTT. This codes for CASSPMPSRGRTEAFF.

The chain recombines TRBV11-2 with TRBJ1-5; maybe TRBD1 (6 bases). Germline CDR1 and CDR2: SGHAT and FQNNGV. CDR3 length equals 15 residues. V dropped 2 bases and J dropped 1 base, with 9 bases sitting between them. CDR3 sequence (DNA): TGTGCCAGCAGCTTACGGGGGGCGAGCAATCAGCCCCAGCATTTT. Translating gives CASSLRGASNQPQHF. The entire variable domain, with the rest obtained from reference TRBV11-2 and TRBJ1-5, is as follows: EAGVAQSPRYKIIEKRQSVAFWCNPISGHATLYWYQQILGQGPKLLIQFQNNGVVDDSQLPKDRFSAERLKGVDSTLKIQPAKLEDSAVYLCASSLRGASNQPQHFGDGTRLSIL.

The chain is built from TRBV4-1 and TRBJ1-4; 9 bases line up with TRBD1. CDR3 length: 15 amino acids. V was clipped by 3 bases and J by 8 bases; unmatched bases: 7. Germline CDR1 and CDR2: MGHRA and YSYEKL. The CDR3 DNA reads TGCGCCAGCAGCCATTCCCGGGACAGGGAGGAAAAACTGTTTTTT. Translated, it gives CASSHSRDREEKLFF.

The chain carries TRBV24-1 and TRBJ2-1; 8 nucleotides match TRBD1. Germline V gives CDR1 KGHDR, CDR2 SFDVKD. V trimming: 5 bases; J trimming: 6 bases; junction bases outside the gene matches: 11. The CDR3 has 16 residues. CDR3: CATSATTGDGPNEQFF. The CDR3, as DNA: TGTGCCACCAGTGCTACGACAGGGGATGGTCCCAATGAGCAGTTCTTC.

V is TRBV10-3 and J is TRBJ2-3; D gene ambiguous. The CDR3 loop spans 16 amino acids. Germline assignment: CDR1 ENHRY and CDR2 SYGVKD. Between the trimmed V and J ends, which lost 2 bases and 0 bases, there was a span of 12 bases. The CDR3: CAISELGGASTDTQYF. CDR3 DNA: TGTGCCATCAGTGAGCTCGGCGGAGCTAGCACAGATACGCAGTATTTT.

V and J are TRBV19 and TRBJ2-2; D is ambiguous. Deletions cut 3 bases from V and 1 base from J, with 3 bases between. CDR3 size: 13 residues. CDR1 is LNHDA and CDR2 is SQIVND in the germline V gene (reference sequence). The CDR3 reads CASSILNTGELFF. Written as DNA, the CDR3 is TGTGCCAGTAGTATCTTGAACACCGGGGAGCTGTTTTTT. Full variable domain (rest looked up from reference TRBV19 and TRBJ2-2): DGGITQSPKYLFRKEGQNVTLSCEQNLNHDAMYWYRQDPGQGLRLIYYSQIVNDFQKGDIAEGYSVSREKKESFPLTVTSAQKNPTAFYLCASSILNTGELFFGEGSRLTVL.

V gene TRBV7-2 combines with J gene TRBJ1-1; D is undetermined. The CDR3 spans 15 residues. CDR1 and CDR2 (germline): SGHTA, FQGNSA. V shed 6 bases and J shed 1 base, with 15 bases lying between them. CDR3 DNA: TGTGCCAGCAGGCCGGGAGCAGCTTCGAACACTGAAGCTTTCTTT. Protein: CASRPGAASNTEAFF.

V is TRBV6-5 and J is TRBJ1-5; D gene unclear. The germline CDR1 and CDR2 sequences are MNHEY and SVGAGI. V was cut by 6 bases and J by 0 bases, with 6 bases left in between. The CDR3 extends over 13 amino acids. The CDR3 region is CASSEYSNQPQHF. The CDR3 DNA is TGTGCCAGCAGCGAGTATAGCAATCAGCCCCAGCATTTT.

Here the CDR3 reads CASRKGGLADTQYF. Here the CDR3 DNA reads TGTGCCAGCAGGAAGGGGGGGTTGGCAGATACGCAGTATTTT. This chain connects TRBV28 to TRBJ2-3; D possibly corresponds to TRBD2 (7 bases). Trimming removed 6 bases from V and 4 bases from J, with 14 bases in between. The germline V gene encodes CDR1 MDHEN and CDR2 SYDVKM. CDR3 size: 14 residues.

This chain connects TRBV5-4 to TRBJ1-6, with TRBD1 matching over 12 bases. The V and J ends lost 0 bases and 5 bases, in that order; junction bases with no gene match: 6. This CDR3 has 18 residues. CDR1 and CDR2 (germline): SGHNT, YYREEE (reference sequence). CDR3 sequence: CASSLGPGQGANNSPLHF. The CDR3 bases are TGTGCCAGCAGCTTGGGGCCGGGACAGGGGGCAAATAATTCACCCCTCCACTTT.

The chain recombines TRBV29-1 with TRBJ1-5; 8 positions match TRBD1. V was pared by 4 bases and J by 4 bases, with 3 bases of the junction left unmatched. The CDR3 totals 13 residues. Germline lookup yields CDR1 SQVTM and CDR2 ANQGSEA. The CDR3 DNA reads TGCAGCGTTGCAGGGGGCGGTAATCAGCCCCAGCATTTT. Translating it yields CSVAGGGNQPQHF.

The genes are TRBV7-8 and TRBJ1-2; 12 nucleotides align to TRBD1. V lost 5 bases, J lost 8 bases, and 6 bases stayed unmatched. The length of the CDR3 is 14 residues. The V gene's germline CDR1 is SGHVS and CDR2 FQNEAQ. The chain's CDR3 is CASSPGQGAYGYTF. CDR3 DNA: TGTGCCAGCAGCCCGGGACAGGGGGCTTACGGCTACACCTTC.

V usage is TRBV4-3 and J usage is TRBJ1-2, with a tentative D call TRBD1 (6 bases). Per the germline V gene, CDR1 is LGHNA and CDR2 is YSLEER. Trimming stripped 2 bases from V and 3 bases from J, with 10 bases between. This CDR3 comprises 14 residues. CDR3 nucleotide sequence: TGCGCCAGCAGCCAACGGGACAACTACTATGGCTACACCTTC. Amino acids: CASSQRDNYYGYTF.

Comment on this clone: The same CDR3 arises from other DNA sequences in this sample as well. This sequence joins TRBV5-8 and TRBJ1-5; 8 bases are shared with TRBD1. Trimming removed 2 bases from V and 7 bases from J; junction bases left unmatched: 5. There are 14 residues in the CDR3. The V gene's germline CDR1 is SGHTS and CDR2 YDEGEE. The CDR3, as DNA: TGTGCCAGCAGCTTTGGGCAGGGGGCCCAGCCCCAGCATTTT. It is translated as CASSFGQGAQPQHF.

The J gene is TRBJ1-6, the V gene TRBV11-3, with D possibly matching TRBD1 (6 bases). V lost 6 bases and J lost 10, with 13 bases in between. Germline V lookup: CDR1 SGHNT, CDR2 YENEEA. The CDR3 runs to 13 residues. Here the CDR3 DNA reads TGTGCCAGCAGGGCGGGGGCAGGGTCACCCCTCCACTTT. Translation: CASRAGAGSPLHF.

The chain has TRBV10-3 and TRBJ1-3, with D possibly matching TRBD1 (6 bases). Germline V gene data show CDR1 as ENHRY and CDR2 as SYGVKD. V was clipped by 1 base and J by 0 bases, with 13 bases between them. CDR3 size: 17 residues. The CDR3 bases are TGTGCCATCAGTGAGTGGGGCCGGGACAACTCTGGAAACACCATATATTTT. Translation: CAISEWGRDNSGNTIYF.

This clone was seen once. V usage is TRBV18 and J usage is TRBJ2-1, with D possibly matching TRBD1 (6 bases). V dropped 6 bases and J dropped 6 bases, with 15 bases sitting between them. From germline, CDR1 is KGHSH and CDR2 LQKENI. This CDR3 contains 14 residues. This chain's CDR3 is CASSDGGSTNEQFF. The CDR3 bases are TGTGCCAGCTCGGATGGGGGCTCCACCAATGAGCAGTTCTTC.

The rearrangement links TRBV5-1 to TRBJ2-3; 10 nucleotides match TRBD1. The CDR3 consists of 15 residues. Germline trimming cut 3 bases from V and 4 bases from J; bases unmatched to any gene: 5. The germline CDR1 and CDR2 sequences are SGHRS and YFSETQ. CDR3 in DNA: TGCGCCAGCAGCTGGAGGGGACAGGGGTCAGATACGCAGTATTTT. As protein: CASSWRGQGSDTQYF.